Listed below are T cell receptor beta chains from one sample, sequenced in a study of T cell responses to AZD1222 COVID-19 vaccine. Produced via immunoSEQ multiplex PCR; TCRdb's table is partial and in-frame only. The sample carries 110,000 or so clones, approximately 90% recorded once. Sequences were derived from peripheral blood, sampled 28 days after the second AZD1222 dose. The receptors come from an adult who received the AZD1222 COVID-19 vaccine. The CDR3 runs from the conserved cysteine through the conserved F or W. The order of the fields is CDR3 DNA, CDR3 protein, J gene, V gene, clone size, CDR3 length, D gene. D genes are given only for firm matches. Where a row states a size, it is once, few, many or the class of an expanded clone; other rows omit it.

TGTGCCAGCAGTATTGGGACAGGGGGCGTGCAGCCCCAGCATTTT,CASSIGTGGVQPQHF,TRBJ1-5,TRBV28,.,15,TRBD1
TGTGCCAGCAGCTTACGGGGACAGGGACTGAGGGACACCGGGGAGCTGTTTTTT,CASSLRGQGLRDTGELFF,TRBJ2-2,TRBV7-2,.,18,TRBD1
TGTGCCAGCAGTGACTCGGCCGACCCGGGATTTTCACCCCTCCACTTT,CASSDSADPGFSPLHF,TRBJ1-6,TRBV6-4,.,16,.
TGTGCCAGCAGTCAGGGTTTACTAGGCTCACCCCTCCACTTT,CASSQGLLGSPLHF,TRBJ1-6,TRBV6-2/TRBV6-3,.,14,.
TGTGCCAGCAGTGATTACGGGGGGCCGAGCTCCTACAATGAGCAGTTCTTC,CASSDYGGPSSYNEQFF,TRBJ2-1,TRBV5-6,.,17,.
TGCGCCAGCAGCTTGGGACAGTCTTCTAACTATGGCTACACCTTC,CASSLGQSSNYGYTF,TRBJ1-2,TRBV5-1,.,15,.
TGTGCCAGCAGTAAGACAGGGAGCAACACTGAAGCTTTCTTT,CASSKTGSNTEAFF,TRBJ1-1,TRBV27,once,14,TRBD1
TGCGCCAGCAGGACCGGGACAGAAGAGACCCAGTACTTC,CASRTGTEETQYF,TRBJ2-5,TRBV5-1,.,13,TRBD1
TGTGCCAGCGGTCACAGGTTGAGCTCCTACGAGCAGTACTTC,CASGHRLSSYEQYF,TRBJ2-7,TRBV28,.,14,.
TGTGCCAGCTCACCCGGGGGTCATTCACCCCTCCACTTT,CASSPGGHSPLHF,TRBJ1-6,TRBV6-5,.,13,.
TGTGCCAGTATGGACAGGAACTATGGCTACACCTTC,CASMDRNYGYTF,TRBJ1-2,TRBV19,.,12,TRBD1
TGTGCCAGCAGGCAAGCCGGGACAGGGGGCAACTATGGCTACACCTTC,CASRQAGTGGNYGYTF,TRBJ1-2,TRBV28,.,16,TRBD1
TGTGCCAGCAGTTACGCCAGGGGCGGCTATGGCTACACCTTC,CASSYARGGYGYTF,TRBJ1-2,TRBV6-2/TRBV6-3,.,14,.
TGTGCCAGCTCACCCCTTCAGGGTAGCACTGAAGCTTTCTTT,CASSPLQGSTEAFF,TRBJ1-1,TRBV18,.,14,.
TGTGCCAGCAGTAACATGGCCTCTAACTATGGCTACACCTTC,CASSNMASNYGYTF,TRBJ1-2,TRBV28,once,14,.
TGTGCCAGCAGTTATGGTTTTGGACAGAATAATTCACCCCTCCACTTT,CASSYGFGQNNSPLHF,TRBJ1-6,TRBV6-5,.,16,.
TGCGCCAGCAGCTTAGGGGGTGTAATCGACGAGCAGTACTTC,CASSLGGVIDEQYF,TRBJ2-7,TRBV5-1,.,14,.
TGTGCCAGCAGCCAACCCCCGGGACAGGTTAAAAAAGAGACCCAGTACTTC,CASSQPPGQVKKETQYF,TRBJ2-5,TRBV14,.,17,TRBD1
TGTGCCAGCAGTTACTCTGACAGGCCCACTGAAGCTTTCTTT,CASSYSDRPTEAFF,TRBJ1-1,TRBV6-2/TRBV6-3,.,14,.
TGTGCCAGTAGTAGGTCGAGGTACGGGGACTCAGTGGGGGCCCAGTACTTC,CASSRSRYGDSVGAQYF,TRBJ2-5,TRBV19,.,17,.
TGTGCCAGCAGCTCGGGACAGGGGAGCAACACCATATATTTT,CASSSGQGSNTIYF,TRBJ1-3,TRBV7-2,.,14,TRBD1
TGTGCCAGCAGTGAAGTTGGCTTCAATCAGCCCCAGCATTTT,CASSEVGFNQPQHF,TRBJ1-5,TRBV6-1,once,14,.
TGTGCCAGCACCATCGACGGACAAGAGACCCAGTACTTC,CASTIDGQETQYF,TRBJ2-5,TRBV12-3/TRBV12-4,.,13,.
TGTGCCAGCAGCCAAGGGGGGACAGAGTTCTCTGGGGCCAACGTCCTGACTTTC,CASSQGGTEFSGANVLTF,TRBJ2-6,TRBV4-2,few,18,TRBD1
TGTGCCATCAGTGAACGGGCTTCCTATGGCTACACCTTC,CAISERASYGYTF,TRBJ1-2,TRBV10-3,.,13,.
TGCGCCAGCAGCTTGGCCGGCGGTGGAGAGACCCAGTACTTC,CASSLAGGGETQYF,TRBJ2-5,TRBV5-1,.,14,.
TGCGCCAGCAGAAGGACTAGCGGAGGCTACGAGCAGTACTTC,CASRRTSGGYEQYF,TRBJ2-7,TRBV10-2,.,14,TRBD2
TGCAGCGTTGTGGGGGTAAGCAATCAGCCCCAGCATTTT,CSVVGVSNQPQHF,TRBJ1-5,TRBV29-1,.,13,.
TGTGCCAGCAGCAAGGGCCTTACCTACGAGCAGTACTTC,CASSKGLTYEQYF,TRBJ2-7,TRBV9,.,13,.
TGTGCCATCAGAGAGAGACAAGCCACGAACACCGGGGAGCTGTTTTTT,CAIRERQATNTGELFF,TRBJ2-2,TRBV10-3,.,16,.
TGTGCCAGCAGCGTAGAAGGCAGGAACGAGCAGTACTTC,CASSVEGRNEQYF,TRBJ2-7,TRBV9,.,13,.
TGTGCCAGCAGTCAATCTAGCGGGGGCTATGAGCAGTTCTTC,CASSQSSGGYEQFF,TRBJ2-1,TRBV7-2,.,14,TRBD2
TGTGCCATCAGTGAACCATCGACAGGGATCATGAACACTGAAGCTTTCTTT,CAISEPSTGIMNTEAFF,TRBJ1-1,TRBV10-3,.,17,TRBD1
TGCGCCAGCAGCCAAGATTCCAGGGGCCCCTACGAGCAGTACTTC,CASSQDSRGPYEQYF,TRBJ2-7,TRBV4-3,.,15,.
TGTGCCAGCAGTCCCGGGACAGGGTGGTTCTTC,CASSPGTGWFF,TRBJ2-1,TRBV28,.,11,TRBD1
TGTGCCAGCACCAAAGGTTGGGGGCCAGGGAGATTTAAATTGAATGGTAATGAAAAACTGTTTTTT,CASTKGWGPGRFKLNGNEKLFF,TRBJ1-4,TRBV21-1,.,22,.
TGTGCCAGCAGCTCCAGGGGAGGGGACGATAGGCCCCAGCATTTT,CASSSRGGDDRPQHF,TRBJ1-5,TRBV11-2,.,15,.
TGTGCCAGCAGTTTGACCCAGAGGGGCTCACCCCTCCACTTT,CASSLTQRGSPLHF,TRBJ1-6,TRBV28,.,14,.
TGTGCCAGCAGCGTAGGGGAGGGGGGTGATGGCTACACCTTC,CASSVGEGGDGYTF,TRBJ1-2,TRBV9,.,14,.
TGTGCCAGCAAATGGGGGACAGGAGACCAAGAGACCCAGTACTTC,CASKWGTGDQETQYF,TRBJ2-5,TRBV6-5,.,15,TRBD1
TGTGCCAGCAGCCAAGATCGGTTATCTCCTAGGCGCTATGGCTACACCTTC,CASSQDRLSPRRYGYTF,TRBJ1-2,TRBV4-2,.,17,.
TGTGCCAGCAGTTTAGCCTCGACAGGGGGCTATGGCTACACCTTC,CASSLASTGGYGYTF,TRBJ1-2,TRBV28,.,15,TRBD1
TGTGCCAGCAGCTTAAGCGCAGGGACCAACTATGGCTACACCTTC,CASSLSAGTNYGYTF,TRBJ1-2,TRBV7-3,.,15,.
TGTGCCAGCAGCCCTGGAATGAACAATCAGCCCCAGCATTTT,CASSPGMNNQPQHF,TRBJ1-5,TRBV7-9,.,14,.
TGTGCCGCGGGGAGTGTAGGGGATACGCAGTATTTT,CAAGSVGDTQYF,TRBJ2-3,TRBV6-5,.,12,.
TGTGCCAGCAGCTTAGAGGGCCGGAGCGGGGTTTTC,CASSLEGRSGVF,TRBJ1-2,TRBV7-9,.,12,.
TGTGCCAGCAGCATAGAACAGGGGGCGCTTTGGGAAAAACTGTTTTTT,CASSIEQGALWEKLFF,TRBJ1-4,TRBV7-6,once,16,TRBD1
TGTGCCAGCAGCTTATCGGACAGGGGCTCCTACGAGCAGTACTTC,CASSLSDRGSYEQYF,TRBJ2-7,TRBV13,.,15,TRBD1
TGTGCCAGCAGCTTGGGGCTAGCGGGAACCGGGGAGCTGTTTTTT,CASSLGLAGTGELFF,TRBJ2-2,TRBV5-6,.,15,TRBD2
TGTGCCAGCAGTTTTTACAGGGGAGAGACCCAGTACTTC,CASSFYRGETQYF,TRBJ2-5,TRBV12-3/TRBV12-4,.,13,TRBD1
TGTGCCAGCAGTTACTCGACAGGGACGGGCTACACCTTC,CASSYSTGTGYTF,TRBJ1-2,TRBV6-2/TRBV6-3,.,13,TRBD1
TGTGCCAGCAGCGTAGCAAGATATAATTCACCCCTCCACTTT,CASSVARYNSPLHF,TRBJ1-6,TRBV9,once,14,.
TGTGCCAGCAGCGAAGCAGGACAGTTAAACACTGAAGCTTTCTTT,CASSEAGQLNTEAFF,TRBJ1-1,TRBV2,.,15,.